A single T cell receptor (beta chain) is shown here with its context. Its antigen remains unidentified. Base-call qualities are not available, and no considerably larger clone is one nucleotide away. The entry originates in a study of shared clonotypes between healthy human individuals (dated by TCRdb to the early 2020s). Concerning the study at large: The cohort included three men and a couple of women between 18 and 49 years of age. To increase sequencing depth and limit assay-specific biases, TCR repertoire library preparation and sequencing were carried out by different laboratories using diverse techniques. The study deeply sequenced blood TCR repertoires of five healthy adults to estimate repertoire size and the extent of clonotype sharing between individuals. For each donor, CD4 naive and CD4 memory were each given three plates, CD8 naive was given two plates, and CD8 memory was given one plate. Leukapheresis yielded between about 0.9 and 9.5 billion PBMCs per donor. Overall study results and their limits: Pairwise subsampling led to the expectation that sequencing depth would affect the degree of clonotype sharing among donors. Only blood was sampled, and tissue TCR repertoires likely differ from those in blood. About 4.5% of naive CD4, 3.5% of naive CD8, about 2.5% of memory CD4, and 0.4% of memory CD8 clonotypes were shared across a few donors. Even with the large sequencing depth, rarefaction of the sorted-subset datasets indicated that sequencing was incomplete. Because the study included only a small number of donors, the genetic and exposure-history diversity represented was limited. Clonotypes shared by all four sorted-subset donors showed higher generation probabilities than non-shared clonotypes. Larger estimated clonotype richness was generally found for naive subsets than for memory subsets.

The CDR3 covers 14 residues, taking in both the cysteine and the phenylalanine. Only the CDR3 DNA stays, 42 bases, in frame from base 1. Using the deep immunoSEQ assay, multiplex PCR amplified TCR CDR3 regions from genomic DNA. Extracted genomic DNA from each cell subset was distributed evenly across all wells of several immunoSEQ 96-well plates, and each plate was treated as a replicate. For sorted subsets, 200 ng of genomic DNA, equivalent to roughly 33,000 T cell genomes, went into each replicate PCR. Purified libraries were quantified with a Qubit 3.0 fluorometer, sized on a Bioanalyzer 2100, and re-quantified with the KAPA Library Quantification kit. Every immunoSEQ 96-well plate was sequenced on a dedicated single-read 150-cycle Illumina NextSeq 550 flow cell. In the source study's methods: Because only junctional sequences without quality scores were contained in the immunoSEQ output, filtering matching that applied to full-length reads could not be performed. To assign V/J genes and CDR3, sequences were annotated against IMGT germline references using PyIR, a Python wrapper for IgBLAST v1.9. Any read was removed if the V/J assignment was weak (E-value above 1e-6), the CDR3 was missing, or the read contained stop codons, out-of-frame junctions, or ambiguous translated residues. V3J clonotypes were defined as sequences sharing the same inferred V gene, J gene, and CDR3 amino acid sequence. Percentage overlap between repertoires was computed as shared unique clonotypes divided by the size of the smaller repertoire. Three approaches were used to assess repertoire richness: RTK rarefaction, the Chao1 estimator, and Recon v2.1 estimates of unobserved clonotypes. Generation probabilities for all TCRbeta clonotypes obtained by the gDNA method from a few donors were computed using OLGA. TCRdb holds this immuneACCESS table with in-frame rearrangements only. Some clones are missing; in checked studies, unresolved V genes explain under half, and the rest has no known cause. V and J calls plus clone size are reproduced from that table; the DNA served to infer D and trimming. The sample yields over 750,000 clones; about 96% were counted once. The top ten clones comprise about 0.22% of the sample.

CD8 naive samples were CD45RO-negative cells positively selected for CCR7, giving a CD45RA+CCR7+ population that excluded TemRA cells. Healthy HIV-negative adults with no recently reported acute infections or vaccinations were included as donors. Only Caucasian adults living in Nashville, Tennessee, USA were represented among the donors. Blood was obtained by leukapheresis, after which PBMCs were separated by Ficoll-Histopaque density gradient centrifugation and cryopreserved in liquid nitrogen vapor phase. Analytical flow cytometry was used to check the purity and quantity of every magnetically sorted T cell population. Genomic DNA was isolated from each sorted fraction and quantified by UV absorbance on a Nanodrop 2000c.

Sequencing was performed on naive CD8+ T cells sorted from blood. What the cell subset or site label conveys for this sample: CD45RA+CCR7+. The rearranged chain carries TRBV21-1 and TRBJ2-6. TRBV21-1 is tagged as a pseudogene. This clonotype was obtained from a man aged 25-45 years in good health. The DNA sequence is as follows: TGTGCCAGCAGCAAACCCCCTGGGGCCAACGTCCTGACTTTC. Its protein is CASSKPPGANVLTF.